The source of this TCR beta chain is a study of spatial heterogeneity in lung cancer. Study-wide background: Tumor regions showed TCR transcript counts that correlated strongly with a T cell module score from matched bulk RNA-seq. Study-wide points: The recorded estimate of tumor T cell coverage is around 7.7% for alpha chains and about 14% for beta chains. The number of expanded tumor alpha and beta chains correlated with mutation number.

This clonotype is deemed medium-sized. Antigen: not known. CDR3 size: 11 residues. Per germline, CDR1 GTSNPN and CDR2 SVGIG (reference sequence). Between the trimmed V and J ends, which lost 2 bases and 6 bases, there was a span of 8 bases. TCRdb re-called the 5' RACE reads with MiXCR, one entry per CDR3 protein. The sample lists over 3,500 distinct CDR3 sequences, about a tenth occurring once. The sample's time point: sample taken at primary tumor resection. The donor group consisted of roughly 70 patients who had untreated, early-stage non-small cell lung cancer. Whole RNA, isolated from tumor, nontumor lung or frozen PBMC, was sequenced without prior sorting.

The rearrangement links TRBV30 to TRBJ2-7; D may correspond to TRBD1 or TRBD2 (5 bases each). The receptor comes from a female donor with early-stage non-small cell lung cancer. The sample consisted of lung tumor tissue, taken at surgery. The CDR3 spells CAWSRGREQYF. CDR3 in DNA: TGTGCCTGGAGTAGGGGACGCGAGCAGTACTTC.